This T cell receptor (beta chain) came from a study of yellow fever vaccine responses in identical twins. Study-level points and caveats: Each twin's T cell response to the vaccine was reported to look partly convergent and partly personalized.

One entry per CDR3 protein, called by TCRdb with MiXCR from the RT-PCR reads. The sample holds more than 11,000 distinct CDR3 sequences, approximately 88% seen once. As concerns this clonotype: Its antigen is still unknown.

Trimming removed 3 bases at V and 3 bases at J, with 9 bases between. The germline V gene has CDR1 SNHLY and CDR2 FYNNEI. The CDR3 is 14 amino acids. This sequence was found in a woman between 18 and 29 years old who received the yellow fever vaccine. The sequencing here drew on T cells from blood (PBMCs), unsorted or a sorted subset (not recorded which), taken before or after yellow fever vaccination (not recorded which). The V and J genes are TRBV2 and TRBJ2-1; the D is unclear. This CDR3 is CASSDPRDYNEQFF. In DNA form, the CDR3 reads TGTGCCAGCAGTGACCCCCGCGACTACAATGAGCAGTTCTTC. The full variable domain, in which reference TRBV2 and TRBJ2-1 provide the parts outside the CDR3, is EPEVTQTPSHQVTQMGQEVILRCVPISNHLYFYWYRQILGQKVEFLVSFYNNEISEKSEIFDDQFSVERPDGSNFTLKIRSTKLEDSAMYFCASSDPRDYNEQFFGPGTRLTVL.